The 27 T cell receptor beta chains below all came from one sample that was sequenced in a study of blood T cells in healthy people across ages. A sample-barcoded 5' primer and a J-beta primer mix were used in a second PCR of about 7 to 12 cycles. TCRdb re-analysed the 5' RACE reads in MiXCR, keeping a single row per CDR3 protein. The data contain 660,000 or so distinct CDR3 sequences, roughly 58% of them singletons. The specimen was blood. The source of these receptors is a man aged 55-75 years in good health.

This clonotype turned up a few times. This chain links TRBV24-1 with TRBJ1-2; maybe TRBD1 (5 bases). The CDR3 spans 14 residues. Trimming left V 4 bases short and J 5 bases short, with 13 bases between. Germline V gives CDR1 KGHDR, CDR2 SFDVKD. The CDR3 protein is CATSERFDSYGYTF. DNA for the CDR3: TGTGCCACCAGTGAGCGCTTTGACAGTTATGGCTACACCTTC.

This clonotype was counted a few times. The chain couples TRBV20-1 to TRBJ2-1; 11 nucleotides line up with TRBD2. Trimming at V came to 4 bases and at J to 5 bases, leaving 7 bases not matched to a gene. CDR3 length: 15 amino acids. Looked up from germline, CDR1 is DFQATT and CDR2 is SNEGSKA (reference sequence). CDR3 coding DNA: TGCAGTGCTACGAGACTAGCGGGGCTTAACAATGAGCAGTTCTTC. It codes for CSATRLAGLNNEQFF.

The CDR3 DNA follows: TGTGCCAGCAGCTTAATAACAGCCTTCCCCTATGGCTACACCTTC. Amino acid sequence: CASSLITAFPYGYTF. The V call is TRBV7-9, the J call TRBJ1-2; D not certain. The CDR3 runs to 15 residues. Germline lookup yields CDR1 SEHNR and CDR2 FQNEAQ (reference sequence). Trimming stripped 2 bases from V and 4 bases from J, with 14 bases between.

Points on this clonotype: One end of the junction does not line up with germline, which may come from a read error. The chain is built from TRBV4-1 and TRBJ2-5; 12 bases fit TRBD2. Germline-derived CDR1 and CDR2 are MGHRA and YSYEKL. The CDR3 is made up of 15 amino acids. The CDR3 sequence: CASNQASGGVETQYF. The CDR3 DNA follows: TGCGCCAGCAACCAAGCTAGCGGGGGGGTAGAGACCCAGTACTTC.

Notes on this clonotype: A junction end diverges from the germline sequence, so it may reflect a read error. The chain joins TRBV20-1 to TRBJ2-5, with D perhaps being TRBD1 or TRBD2 (5 bases each). Per the germline V gene, CDR1 is DFQATT and CDR2 is SNEGSKA (reference sequence). This CDR3 has 16 amino acids. This CDR3 is CSAGDPGRRGLGTQYF. The CDR3 DNA is TGCAGTGCTGGAGACCCGGGACGGAGAGGCTTGGGAACCCAGTACTTC.

This clonotype was detected a few times. V and J are TRBV2 and TRBJ2-2, with D possibly matching TRBD2 (5 bases). The CDR3 extends over 12 amino acids. V lost 10 bases and J lost 7, with 13 bases in between. CDR1 is SNHLY and CDR2 is FYNNEI in the germline V gene. As DNA, the CDR3 is TGTGCCACCGCCACTAGTCGCGGGGAGCTGTTTTTT. Translation gives CATATSRGELFF.

This chain connects TRBV5-1 to TRBJ2-1; either TRBD1 or TRBD2 may fit D (5 bases each). V shed 1 base and J shed 0 bases, with 11 bases lying between them. Germline CDR1 reads SGHRS; CDR2 reads YFSETQ. The CDR3 length is 16 residues. CDR3 coding DNA: TGCGCCAGCAGCTTGACGGGGCCTAGCTCCTACAATGAGCAGTTCTTC. Translating it yields CASSLTGPSSYNEQFF.

V is TRBV20-1 and J is TRBJ2-5; 8 bases are shared with TRBD2. J lost 5 bases, V lost 4 bases, and 3 bases had no gene match. From germline, CDR1 is DFQATT and CDR2 SNEGSKA (reference sequence). This CDR3 has 12 amino acids. The CDR3 protein is CSATTSAETQYF. The CDR3 coding sequence is TGCAGTGCTACGACTAGCGCGGAGACCCAGTACTTC.

This clonotype came up a few times. The rearrangement uses TRBV5-1 and TRBJ1-2; D is unclear. V was trimmed by 0 bases and J by 6 bases, leaving 12 bases between them. The CDR3 totals 14 residues. Germline CDR1 SGHRS, CDR2 YFSETQ. For the CDR3, the DNA is TGCGCCAGCAGCTTGGCGGCCCCAGGCAATGGCTACACCTTC. This sequence encodes CASSLAAPGNGYTF.

This clonotype was counted ten times or more. The V and J genes are TRBV5-1 and TRBJ2-3; weak D call: TRBD2 (7 bases). CDR3 size: 16 residues. Trimming removed 1 base at V and 2 bases at J, with 14 bases between. The germline gives CDR1 SGHRS, CDR2 YFSETQ. The CDR3, as DNA: TGCGCCAGCAGCTTGATGGGCGGGGGACACACAGATACGCAGTATTTT. Protein sequence: CASSLMGGGHTDTQYF.

A single count supports this clonotype. The rearrangement uses TRBV18 and TRBJ2-1; TRBD2 is a possible D gene (6 bases). Trimming shortened V by 3 bases and J by 1 base, and 13 bases separated the two germline ends. The CDR3 loop spans 16 amino acids. CDR1 is KGHSH and CDR2 is LQKENI in the germline V gene. The DNA of the CDR3 is TGTGCCAGCTCACCCAATAGCGGACCGTCCTACAATGAGCAGTTCTTC. Its protein is CASSPNSGPSYNEQFF.

This clonotype was seen a single time. The chain links TRBV20-1 to TRBJ2-7, with 9 positions matching TRBD2. V lost 4 bases to trimming and J lost 6 bases; unmatched junction nucleotides: 13. Germline CDR1 DFQATT, CDR2 SNEGSKA (reference sequence). CDR3 length: 15 amino acids. The CDR3 sequence is CSAIPGRRGGFEQYF. In nucleotides, the CDR3 is TGCAGTGCTATCCCAGGAAGGCGGGGGGGCTTCGAGCAGTACTTC.

The rearrangement joins TRBV6-5 to TRBJ2-5; tentatively, D is TRBD1 (6 bases). Germline V lookup: CDR1 MNHEY, CDR2 SVGAGI. This CDR3 spans 14 amino acids. Trimming shortened V by 5 bases and J by 4 bases, and 14 bases separated the two germline ends. The CDR3 here is CASSGTGWGETQYF. CDR3 bases: TGTGCCAGCAGTGGTACAGGGTGGGGAGAGACCCAGTACTTC.

The chain recombines TRBV12-3 or TRBV12-4 with TRBJ2-3; D might be TRBD2 (6 bases). This CDR3 is 11 amino acids long. The V end lost 11 bases, the J end lost 6 bases, and 12 bases lay between the germline ends. The CDR3 DNA sequence: TGTGCCGGGTCCCGGGGGGATACGCAGTATTTT. This codes for CAGSRGDTQYF.

The V call is TRBV27, the J call TRBJ2-5, with 9 bases aligning to TRBD2. CDR3 length: 17 residues. Germline lookup yields CDR1 MNHEY and CDR2 SMNVEV (reference sequence). V shed 4 bases and J 1 base; nucleotides not matched to a gene: 10. Written as DNA, the CDR3 is TGTGCCAGCAGTTCACCGCGGGGTAGCGGGAGCCAAGAGACCCAGTACTTC. Translating gives CASSSPRGSGSQETQYF.

The J gene is TRBJ1-1, the V gene TRBV20-1; D is perhaps TRBD1 (6 bases). This CDR3 is built from 14 residues. Germline-derived CDR1 and CDR2 are DFQATT and SNEGSKA (reference sequence). V was pared by 3 bases and J by 5 bases, with 16 bases between. This chain's CDR3 is CSASREGVVTEAFF. In DNA form, the CDR3 reads TGCAGTGCTAGTCGCGAGGGGGTAGTAACTGAAGCTTTCTTT.

This chain joins TRBV24-1 and TRBJ2-5; 7 positions match TRBD2. V was clipped by 3 bases and J by 0 bases; unmatched bases: 6. This CDR3 has 16 amino acids. CDR1 and CDR2 (germline): KGHDR, SFDVKD. CDR3 loop: CATSDRGAGYQETQYF. CDR3 DNA sequence: TGTGCCACCAGTGATCGGGGAGCGGGGTACCAAGAGACCCAGTACTTC.

This clonotype was picked up a small number of times. The chain combines TRBV20-1 with TRBJ2-7, with 9 bases identical to TRBD1. V lost 1 base and J lost 6; bases outside the gene matches: 16. CDR3 length: 17 residues. Germline V gene lookup returns CDR1 DFQATT and CDR2 SNEGSKA (reference sequence). The DNA for the CDR3 is TGCAGTGCTAGAGGTCCTGAGGTCGCGAGACAGGGGGTCGAGCAGTACTTC. Its translation is CSARGPEVARQGVEQYF.

V gene TRBV10-2 combines with J gene TRBJ2-5; D is undetermined. The J call may be faulty, since TRBJ2-7 better matches the DNA end. This CDR3 is built from 15 residues. The germline gives CDR1 WSHSY, CDR2 SAAADI. The DNA of the CDR3 is TGCGCCGCCTTAGCTACTACCCCTCCATACTACGAGCAGTACTTC. Residues: CAALATTPPYYEQYF.

As concerns this clonotype: The junction departs from the called germline gene at one end, perhaps through a read error. CDR3 bases: TGCAGCGTGACCGAGACTCTAGGGGCCAACGCCCTGACTTTC. The encoded protein is CSVTETLGANALTF. This chain connects TRBV29-1 to TRBJ2-6; a weak D match, TRBD1 (5 bases). This CDR3 has 14 amino acids. Germline CDR1 reads SQVTM; CDR2 reads ANQGSEA.

The CDR3 DNA sequence: TGTGCCAGCAGCCCCCGTGGTTGGGCGAATGAGCAGTTCTTC. This translates into CASSPRGWANEQFF. This rearrangement joins TRBV9 to TRBJ2-1; D call uncertain. CDR3 length equals 14 residues. Between the trimmed V and J ends, which lost 4 bases and 7 bases, there was a span of 15 bases. Germline CDR1 is SGDLS and CDR2 is YYNGEE.

V usage is TRBV5-1 and J usage is TRBJ2-3; TRBD2 aligns across 8 bases. The V segment lost 0 bases and the J segment 3 bases; nucleotides outside the gene matches: 3. Germline V CDR1 and CDR2: SGHRS, YFSETQ. CDR3 length: 15 residues. The CDR3 spells CASSLVSGETDTQYF. Here the CDR3 DNA reads TGCGCCAGCAGCTTGGTTAGCGGGGAAACAGATACGCAGTATTTT.

The V and J genes are TRBV7-2 and TRBJ2-1; TRBD1 agrees at 9 bases. Trimming removed 7 bases from V and 2 bases from J; junction bases left unmatched: 12. Germline CDR1 SGHTA, CDR2 FQGNSA. The CDR3 spans 17 residues. This CDR3 is CASTKTPGTGTYNEQFF. CDR3 nucleotide sequence: TGTGCCAGCACCAAAACCCCCGGGACAGGGACCTACAATGAGCAGTTCTTC.

V and J are TRBV27 and TRBJ2-4, with TRBD1 matching 7 bases. The V gene's germline CDR1 is MNHEY and CDR2 SMNVEV (reference sequence). The ends lost 5 bases at V and 0 bases at J; junction bases unmatched: 10. This CDR3 has 17 residues. Here the CDR3 reads CASSPRDSQLAKNIQYF. CDR3 sequence (DNA): TGTGCCAGCAGTCCCCGGGACAGCCAGTTAGCCAAAAACATTCAGTACTTC.

This chain joins TRBV6-1 and TRBJ2-3, with a tentative D call TRBD1 (6 bases). This CDR3 contains 15 residues. Germline CDR1 reads MNHNS; CDR2 reads SASEGT. The ends were cut back, 6 bases at V and 3 bases at J, with 16 bases in the middle. The chain's CDR3 is CASSPGARRTDTQYF. CDR3 nucleotides: TGTGCCAGCAGCCCAGGGGCCCGAAGGACAGATACGCAGTATTTT.

The chain has TRBV24-1 and TRBJ2-5; 8 nucleotides line up with TRBD1. This CDR3 spans 16 amino acids. CDR1 and CDR2 from the germline V gene are KGHDR and SFDVKD. Losses at the gene ends were 3 bases for V and 4 bases for J; bases not matched to a gene: 9. The CDR3 nucleotides read TGTGCCACCAGTGATGCTTCCGGGACAGGCAGAGAGACCCAGTACTTC. Protein: CATSDASGTGRETQYF.

This chain connects TRBV21-1 to TRBJ2-2. TRBV21-1 is a listed pseudogene. The CDR3 is 14 amino acids. In DNA, the CDR3 is TGTGCCAGCCGGTCGGCACTTCCCACCGGGGAGCTGTTTTTT. Amino acid sequence: CASRSALPTGELFF.